The entry that follows covers one T cell receptor (beta chain) sequence. The data were taken from a study of blood T cell repertoires in COVID-19. Study context: Specimens from acute and convalescent COVID-19 originated in the United States, Italy and Spain. Nucleic acid was either cDNA or gDNA, and it came from T cells, B-cell-depleted T cells, or PBMCs.

Germline loops: CDR1 MDHEN, CDR2 SYDVKM. The CDR3 loop spans 13 amino acids. Trimming took off 10 bases at V and 10 bases at J, with 17 bases between the two ends. This table comes from immunoSEQ multiplex PCR, and its TCRdb copy is limited to in-frame clones, with some not included. The data hold about 280,000 clones, with about 90% observed a single time. The V call is TRBV28, the J call TRBJ1-6; D is possibly TRBD1 (6 bases). This sequence originates from a woman aged 25 to 39 with COVID-19, enrolled during active disease. Sample: peripheral blood. CDR3 sequence reads: CATTPGVISPLHF. The CDR3 DNA reads TGTGCCACGACCCCAGGGGTAATATCACCCCTCCACTTT.